The T cell receptor (beta chain) described here comes from a study of T cells in Graves' hyperthyroidism and ophthalmopathy. General study results and limits: Ophthalmopathy and stable hyperthyroidism were separated by a 13 V-J model.

Template material for amplifying TCR beta CDR3 regions consisted of RNA transcripts. Carried out on the TCR CDR3, a first-round RT-PCR used the HTBI primer set. TCRdb reanalysed the multiplex PCR reads using MiXCR and keeps one entry per CDR3 protein. This table has over 120,000 distinct CDR3 sequences, approximately 24% appearing once. V gave up 2 bases and J gave up 5 bases, with 9 bases separating them. There are 13 residues in the CDR3. Germline loops: CDR1 MNHEY, CDR2 SVGEGT. The sample holds many counts of this clonotype. Antigen specificity is unknown. This TCR derives from a woman aged 50 to 60 with Graves' hyperthyroidism that later progressed to Graves' ophthalmopathy. Material for sequencing was blood. The chain is built from TRBV6-2 or TRBV6-3 and TRBJ1-1; D gene uncertain. This CDR3 reads CASSYEVTTEAFF. The DNA for the CDR3 is TGTGCCAGCAGTTACGAAGTCACGACTGAAGCTTTCTTT.